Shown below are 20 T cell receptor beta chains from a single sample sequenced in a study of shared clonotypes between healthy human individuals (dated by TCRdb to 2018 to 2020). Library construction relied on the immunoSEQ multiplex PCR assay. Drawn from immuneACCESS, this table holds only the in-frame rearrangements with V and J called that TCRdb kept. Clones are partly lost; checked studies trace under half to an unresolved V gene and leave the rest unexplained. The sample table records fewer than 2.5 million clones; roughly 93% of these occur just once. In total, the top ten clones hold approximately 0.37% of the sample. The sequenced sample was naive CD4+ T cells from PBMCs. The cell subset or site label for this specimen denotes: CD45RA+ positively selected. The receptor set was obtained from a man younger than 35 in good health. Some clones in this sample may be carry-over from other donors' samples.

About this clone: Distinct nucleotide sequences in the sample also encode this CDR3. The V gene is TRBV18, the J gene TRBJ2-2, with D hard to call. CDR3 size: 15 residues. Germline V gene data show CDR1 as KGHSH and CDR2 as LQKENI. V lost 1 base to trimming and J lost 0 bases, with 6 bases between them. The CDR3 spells CASSPLAANTGELFF. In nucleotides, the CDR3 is TGTGCCAGCTCACCACTTGCGGCGAACACCGGGGAGCTGTTTTTT.

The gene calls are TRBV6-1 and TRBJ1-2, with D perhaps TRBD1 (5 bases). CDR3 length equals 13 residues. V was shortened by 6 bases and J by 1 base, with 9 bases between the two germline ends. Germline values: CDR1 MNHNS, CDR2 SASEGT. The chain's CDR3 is CASRTVDNYGYTF. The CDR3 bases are TGTGCCAGCAGGACAGTGGATAACTATGGCTACACCTTC.

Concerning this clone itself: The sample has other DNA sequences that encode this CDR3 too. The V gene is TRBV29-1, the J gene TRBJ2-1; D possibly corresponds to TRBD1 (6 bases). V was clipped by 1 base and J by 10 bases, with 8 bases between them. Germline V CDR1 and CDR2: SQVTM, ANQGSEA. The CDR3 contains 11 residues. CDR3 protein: CSVEGGREQFF. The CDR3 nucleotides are TGCAGCGTTGAAGGGGGGCGCGAGCAGTTCTTC.

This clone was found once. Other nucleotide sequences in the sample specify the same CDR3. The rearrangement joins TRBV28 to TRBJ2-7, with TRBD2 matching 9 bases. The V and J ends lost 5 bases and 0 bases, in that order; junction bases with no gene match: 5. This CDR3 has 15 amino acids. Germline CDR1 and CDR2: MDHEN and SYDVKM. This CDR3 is CASSGLALSSYEQYF. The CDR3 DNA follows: TGTGCCAGCAGTGGACTAGCGTTGAGCTCCTACGAGCAGTACTTC.

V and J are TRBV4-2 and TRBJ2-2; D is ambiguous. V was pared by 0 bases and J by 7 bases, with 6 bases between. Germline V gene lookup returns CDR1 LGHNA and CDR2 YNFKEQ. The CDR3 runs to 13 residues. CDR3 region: CASSQDGVGELFF. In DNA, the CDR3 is TGTGCCAGCAGCCAAGATGGGGTCGGGGAGCTGTTTTTT.

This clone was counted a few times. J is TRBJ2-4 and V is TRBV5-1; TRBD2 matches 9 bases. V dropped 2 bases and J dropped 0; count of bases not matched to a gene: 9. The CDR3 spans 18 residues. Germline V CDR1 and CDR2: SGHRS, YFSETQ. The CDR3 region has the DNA TGCGCCAGCAGCTTCGGACTAGCGAGAACATTAGCCAAAAACATTCAGTACTTC. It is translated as CASSFGLARTLAKNIQYF.

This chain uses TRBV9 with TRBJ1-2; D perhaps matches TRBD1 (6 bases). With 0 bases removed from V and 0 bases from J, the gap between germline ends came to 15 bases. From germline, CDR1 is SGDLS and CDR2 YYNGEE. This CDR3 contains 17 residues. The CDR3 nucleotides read TGTGCCAGCAGCGTAGCTTCGACAGGCAGATCTAACTATGGCTACACCTTC. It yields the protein CASSVASTGRSNYGYTF.

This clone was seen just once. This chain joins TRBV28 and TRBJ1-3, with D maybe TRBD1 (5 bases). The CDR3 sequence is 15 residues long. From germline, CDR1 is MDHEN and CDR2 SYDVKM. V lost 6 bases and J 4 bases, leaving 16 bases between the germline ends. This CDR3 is CASSPLGVRGNTIYF. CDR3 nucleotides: TGTGCCAGCAGCCCCCTGGGGGTCCGGGGAAACACCATATATTTT.

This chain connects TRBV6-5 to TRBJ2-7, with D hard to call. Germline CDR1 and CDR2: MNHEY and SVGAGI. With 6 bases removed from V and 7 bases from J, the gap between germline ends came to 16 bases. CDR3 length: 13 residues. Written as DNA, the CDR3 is TGTGCCAGCAGGGGAAGTACTACTGTTGAGCAGTACTTC. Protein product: CASRGSTTVEQYF.

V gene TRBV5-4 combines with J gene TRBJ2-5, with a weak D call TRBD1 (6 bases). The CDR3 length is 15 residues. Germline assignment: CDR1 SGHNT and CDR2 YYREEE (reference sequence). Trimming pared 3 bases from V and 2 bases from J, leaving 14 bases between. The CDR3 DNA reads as TGTGCCAGCAGCTCTAAGACAGGCACGCAAGAGACCCAGTACTTC. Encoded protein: CASSSKTGTQETQYF.

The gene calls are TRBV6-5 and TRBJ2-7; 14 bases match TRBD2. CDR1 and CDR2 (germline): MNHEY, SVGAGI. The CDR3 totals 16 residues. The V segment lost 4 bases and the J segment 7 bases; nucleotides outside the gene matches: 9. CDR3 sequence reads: CASSFGTSGSRGEQYF. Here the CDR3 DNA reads TGTGCCAGCAGTTTCGGGACTAGCGGGAGTAGAGGTGAGCAGTACTTC.

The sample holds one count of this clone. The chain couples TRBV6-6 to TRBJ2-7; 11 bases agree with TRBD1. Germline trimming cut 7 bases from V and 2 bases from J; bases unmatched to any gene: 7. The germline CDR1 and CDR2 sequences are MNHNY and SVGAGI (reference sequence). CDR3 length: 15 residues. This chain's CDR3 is CASTPPGQGAYEQYF. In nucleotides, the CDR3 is TGTGCCAGCACCCCACCGGGACAGGGGGCCTACGAGCAGTACTTC.

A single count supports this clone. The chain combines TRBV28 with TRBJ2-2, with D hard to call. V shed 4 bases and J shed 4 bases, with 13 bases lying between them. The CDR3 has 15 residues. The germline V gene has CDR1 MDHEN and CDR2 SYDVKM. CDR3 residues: CASSSSGIGTGELFF. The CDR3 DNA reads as TGTGCCAGCAGTTCCTCTGGGATCGGCACCGGGGAGCTGTTTTTT.

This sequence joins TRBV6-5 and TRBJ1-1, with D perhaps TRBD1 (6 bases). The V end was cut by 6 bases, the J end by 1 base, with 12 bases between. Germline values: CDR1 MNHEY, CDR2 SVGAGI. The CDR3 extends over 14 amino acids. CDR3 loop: CASSPWTANTEAFF. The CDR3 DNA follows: TGTGCCAGCAGCCCCTGGACAGCGAACACTGAAGCTTTCTTT.

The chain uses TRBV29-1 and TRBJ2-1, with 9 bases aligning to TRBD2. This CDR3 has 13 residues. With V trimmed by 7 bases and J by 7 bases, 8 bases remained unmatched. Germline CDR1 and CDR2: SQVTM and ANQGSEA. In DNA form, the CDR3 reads TGCAGCGGGGGACTAGCCCTCCTTAATGAGCAGTTCTTC. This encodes CSGGLALLNEQFF.

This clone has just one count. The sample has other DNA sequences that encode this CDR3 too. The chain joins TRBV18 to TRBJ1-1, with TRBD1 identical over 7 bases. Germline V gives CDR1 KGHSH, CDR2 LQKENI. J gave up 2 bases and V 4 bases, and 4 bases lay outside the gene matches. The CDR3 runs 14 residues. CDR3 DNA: TGTGCCAGCTCACTCCAGGGGGTTAACACTGAAGCTTTCTTT. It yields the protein CASSLQGVNTEAFF. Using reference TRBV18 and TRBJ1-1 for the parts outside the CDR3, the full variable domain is NAGVMQNPRHLVRRRGQEARLRCSPMKGHSHVYWYRQLPEEGLKFMVYLQKENIIDESGMPKERFSAEFPKEGPSILRIQQVVRGDSAAYFCASSLQGVNTEAFFGQGTRLTVV.

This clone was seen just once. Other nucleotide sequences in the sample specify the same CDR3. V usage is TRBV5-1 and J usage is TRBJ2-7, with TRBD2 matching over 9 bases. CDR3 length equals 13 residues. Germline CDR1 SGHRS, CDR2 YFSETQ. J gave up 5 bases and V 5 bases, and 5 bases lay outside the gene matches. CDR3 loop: CASSLAGVDEQYF. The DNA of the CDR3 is TGCGCCAGCAGTTTAGCGGGAGTGGACGAGCAGTACTTC.

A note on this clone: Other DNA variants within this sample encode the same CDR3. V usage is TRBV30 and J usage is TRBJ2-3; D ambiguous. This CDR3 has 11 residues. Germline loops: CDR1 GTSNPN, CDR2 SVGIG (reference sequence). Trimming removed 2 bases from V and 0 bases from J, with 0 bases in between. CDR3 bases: TGTGCCTGGAGTAGCACAGATACGCAGTATTTT. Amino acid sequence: CAWSSTDTQYF.

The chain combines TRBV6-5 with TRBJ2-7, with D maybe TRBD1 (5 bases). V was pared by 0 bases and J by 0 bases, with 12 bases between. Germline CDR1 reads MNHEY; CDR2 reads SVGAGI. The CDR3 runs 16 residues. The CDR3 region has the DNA TGTGCCAGCAGTTACTCAGGGGCGTTTAGCTCCTACGAGCAGTACTTC. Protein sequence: CASSYSGAFSSYEQYF.

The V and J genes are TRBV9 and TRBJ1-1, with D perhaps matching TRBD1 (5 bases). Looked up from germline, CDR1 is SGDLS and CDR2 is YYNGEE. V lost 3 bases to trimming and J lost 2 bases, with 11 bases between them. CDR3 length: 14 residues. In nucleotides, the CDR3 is TGTGCCAGCAGCGGCCGGAGGGACAACACTGAAGCTTTCTTT. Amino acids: CASSGRRDNTEAFF.